Below, 22 T cell receptor beta chains from the same sample are listed, as sequenced in a study of cytomegalovirus exposure and HLA in healthy donors. With 60 Vbeta and 13 Jbeta primers, the PCR was carried out. TCRdb keeps only in-frame clones here, not all; method: immunoSEQ multiplex PCR. The sample lists 250,000 or so clones; over 75% were seen once. The sequenced sample was PBMCs. The source of these receptors is a human donor in good health.

In this sample, this clone turned up a few times. The V gene is TRBV6-4, the J gene TRBJ2-1; 7 bases line up with TRBD2. This CDR3 contains 15 residues. V dropped 4 bases and J dropped 1; count of bases not matched to a gene: 4. Germline V gives CDR1 MRHNA, CDR2 SNTAGT. The CDR3 DNA is TGTGCCAGCAGTGTAGGCGGGAGTTCCTACAATGAGCAGTTCTTC. This codes for CASSVGGSSYNEQFF.

V gene TRBV11-1 combines with J gene TRBJ2-7, with TRBD2 matching 11 bases. This CDR3 has 15 amino acids. Trimming took 2 bases from V and 3 from J; bases not matched to a gene: 3. Germline loops: CDR1 SGHAT, CDR2 FQDESV (reference sequence). The chain's CDR3 is CASSLRLAGSYEQYF. In nucleotides, the CDR3 is TGTGCCAGCAGCTTACGACTAGCGGGAAGCTACGAGCAGTACTTC.

The CDR3 DNA reads as TGCGCCAGCAGCCAAGGGATGGAGACTAGCGGGTACGAGCAGTACTTC. Amino acid sequence: CASSQGMETSGYEQYF. The gene calls are TRBV4-1 and TRBJ2-7; 10 bases align to TRBD2. Germline-derived CDR1 and CDR2 are MGHRA and YSYEKL. There are 16 residues in the CDR3. Trimming removed 1 base from V and 4 bases from J; junction bases left unmatched: 7.

The chain employs TRBV28 and TRBJ1-1, with 8 bases matching TRBD1. CDR3 length equals 15 residues. The J segment lost 5 bases and the V segment lost 5 bases, leaving 10 bases of the junction unmatched. Germline loops: CDR1 MDHEN, CDR2 SYDVKM. The CDR3 loop is CASSLYRGEKTEAFF. CDR3 nucleotide sequence: TGTGCCAGCAGTCTGTACAGGGGGGAGAAAACTGAAGCTTTCTTT.

Details on this clone: The junction differs from germline at one of its ends, possibly a read error. The chain links TRBV6-5 to TRBJ2-7; 10 bases agree with TRBD2. Germline CDR1 reads MNHEY; CDR2 reads SVGAGI. The CDR3 spans 15 residues. This chain's CDR3 is CAGSFTGTSVYEQYF. The DNA for the CDR3 is TGTGCCGGCAGTTTTACCGGGACTAGCGTTTACGAGCAGTACTTC.

The V and J genes are TRBV4-1 and TRBJ2-5; TRBD2 matches at 7 bases. The CDR3 contains 15 residues. Germline V gene data show CDR1 as MGHRA and CDR2 as YSYEKL. The junction had 11 bases not matched to a gene; V was cut back by 5 bases and J by 5 bases. The CDR3 nucleotides are TGCGCCAGCAGCTGGAACCAGCGGGGATGGGAGACCCAGTACTTC. This gives the protein CASSWNQRGWETQYF.

The rearrangement links TRBV7-9 to TRBJ2-5, with TRBD1 matching 7 bases. Germline V gene data show CDR1 as SEHNR and CDR2 as FQNEAQ (reference sequence). V dropped 2 bases and J dropped 4; count of bases not matched to a gene: 4. The CDR3 contains 14 residues. CDR3 nucleotides: TGTGCCAGCAGCTTACCGAGACAGGGAGAGACCCAGTACTTC. This sequence encodes CASSLPRQGETQYF.

The chain employs TRBV6-5 and TRBJ2-7; 11 nucleotides match TRBD2. The J segment lost 2 bases and the V segment lost 6 bases, leaving 6 bases of the junction unmatched. The germline V gene encodes CDR1 MNHEY and CDR2 SVGAGI. The CDR3 has 15 amino acids. CDR3 in amino acids: CASSHSGGGTYEQYF. For the CDR3, the DNA is TGTGCCAGCAGCCATAGCGGGGGGGGAACCTACGAGCAGTACTTC.

The V call is TRBV6-5, the J call TRBJ2-7; TRBD1 might be the D (6 bases). V lost 0 bases to trimming and J lost 5 bases, with 11 bases between them. Per the germline V gene, CDR1 is MNHEY and CDR2 is SVGAGI. CDR3 length: 14 amino acids. DNA for the CDR3: TGTGCCAGCAGTTACTCACAGGGTATCCACGAGCAGTACTTC. It is translated as CASSYSQGIHEQYF.

J is TRBJ2-5 and V is TRBV5-4; 8 bases agree with TRBD2. CDR1 and CDR2 (germline): SGHNT, YYREEE (reference sequence). The ends lost 4 bases at V and 7 bases at J; junction bases unmatched: 12. This CDR3 is built from 15 residues. DNA of the CDR3: TGTGCCAGCAGCGCGTTCGGGAGGGAGATCGTGACCCAGTACTTC. Protein sequence: CASSAFGREIVTQYF.

This clone was seen a few times. The CDR3 loop is CASSYQQGYEQYF. CDR3 in DNA: TGTGCCAGCAGTTATCAACAGGGCTACGAGCAGTACTTC. The chain links TRBV6-5 to TRBJ2-5; D is perhaps TRBD1 (6 bases). The DNA end is a closer match to TRBJ2-7, so the J assignment may be wrong. This CDR3 has 13 amino acids. Germline CDR1 MNHEY, CDR2 SVGAGI.

The chain couples TRBV7-9 to TRBJ1-2; 7 nucleotides agree with TRBD1. Germline V gene sequence: CDR1 SEHNR, CDR2 FQNEAQ (reference sequence). The CDR3 runs 14 residues. The CDR3 sequence: CSATTGDPNYGYTF. CDR3 in DNA: TGTTCCGCTACAACAGGGGACCCCAACTATGGCTACACCTTC.

The chain recombines TRBV10-3 with TRBJ2-1; 9 bases line up with TRBD1. Germline trimming cut 2 bases from V and 1 base from J; bases unmatched to any gene: 3. This CDR3 is 16 amino acids long. Germline-derived CDR1 and CDR2 are ENHRY and SYGVKD. CDR3 bases: TGTGCCATCAGTGAGCCGGGACAGGGTTCCTACAATGAGCAGTTCTTC. Translation gives CAISEPGQGSYNEQFF.

CDR3 protein: CASSQQTSAGEQFF. The CDR3, as DNA: TGCGCCAGCAGCCAACAAACTAGCGCCGGTGAGCAGTTCTTC. The chain combines TRBV4-3 with TRBJ2-1; 7 bases line up with TRBD2. The CDR3 has 14 residues. Trimming at V came to 2 bases and at J to 9 bases, leaving 7 bases not matched to a gene. The germline gives CDR1 LGHNA, CDR2 YSLEER.

This chain links TRBV28 with TRBJ2-1; 9 nucleotides align to TRBD2. This CDR3 has 16 amino acids. The germline gives CDR1 MDHEN, CDR2 SYDVKM. V gave up 7 bases and J gave up 5 bases; unmatched junction bases: 12. CDR3 residues: CASTPAGSGSHNEQFF. The CDR3 DNA sequence: TGTGCCAGCACCCCCGCTGGTAGCGGGAGCCACAATGAGCAGTTCTTC. Full variable domain (remainder filled in from reference TRBV28 and TRBJ2-1): DVKVTQSSRYLVKRTGEKVFLECVQDMDHENMFWYRQDPGLGLRLIYFSYDVKMKEKGDIPEGYSVSREKKERFSLILESASTNQTSMYLCASTPAGSGSHNEQFFGPGTRLTVL.

This sequence joins TRBV27 and TRBJ2-1; no reliable D call. With 8 bases removed from V and 8 bases from J, the gap between germline ends came to 10 bases. The germline V gene has CDR1 MNHEY and CDR2 SMNVEV (reference sequence). The CDR3 is 11 amino acids. CDR3 nucleotides: TGTGCCAGCGCAGATACCGATGAGCAGTTCTTC. Translating it yields CASADTDEQFF.

In the case of this clone: The junction and the germline gene differ at one end; a read error may be behind it. The chain carries TRBV30 and TRBJ2-3; TRBD2 agrees at 13 bases. Germline CDR1 GTSNPN, CDR2 SVGIG (reference sequence). CDR3 length: 13 amino acids. The CDR3 region has the DNA TGTGCCTGGAGTCCCAACCCCGGGACTAGCGGGAAATTT. Amino acids: CAWSPNPGTSGKF. Looking up the rest from reference TRBV30 and TRBJ2-3 gives the full variable domain: SQTIHQWPATLVQPVGSPLSLECTVEGTSNPNLYWYRQAAGRGLQLLFYSVGIGQISSEVPQNLSASRPQDRQFILSSKKLLLSDSGFYLCAWSPNPGTSGKFGPGTRLTVL.

The chain is built from TRBV7-3 and TRBJ1-1; no clear D. The CDR3 has 17 residues. CDR1 is SGHTA and CDR2 is FQGTGA in the germline V gene. Between the trimmed V and J ends, which lost 7 bases and 0 bases, there was a span of 21 bases. CDR3 residues: CASNQMDGRVLNTEAFF. The CDR3 DNA sequence: TGTGCCAGCAATCAAATGGACGGGCGGGTCCTGAACACTGAAGCTTTCTTT.

With regard to this clone: At one end, the junction sequence differs from germline, possibly due to a read error. The V and J genes are TRBV4-1 and TRBJ2-7, with 7 bases that match TRBD1. From germline, CDR1 is MGHRA and CDR2 YSYEKL. The CDR3 spans 17 residues. This CDR3 reads CASSQNLIRDSSYGQYF. The CDR3 DNA follows: TGCGCCAGCAGCCAAAATCTGATCCGGGACAGTTCATACGGGCAGTACTTC.

The V and J genes are TRBV9 and TRBJ2-3; TRBD1 matches 10 bases. Germline assignment: CDR1 SGDLS and CDR2 YYNGEE. The J segment lost 5 bases and the V segment lost 3 bases, leaving 6 bases of the junction unmatched. This CDR3 contains 15 residues. The CDR3 bases are TGTGCCAGCAGCGCGTTAGGACAGGGGGTAGATACGCAGTATTTT. As protein: CASSALGQGVDTQYF.

The rearrangement links TRBV18 to TRBJ2-7; D unclear. The V gene's germline CDR1 is KGHSH and CDR2 LQKENI. V lost 2 bases and J lost 7, with 18 bases in between. This CDR3 comprises 15 residues. CDR3 coding DNA: TGTGCCAGCTCACCATTCGGTGGCGTCCCCGGGGAGCAGTACTTC. Its protein is CASSPFGGVPGEQYF.

V gene TRBV18 combines with J gene TRBJ1-1, with 10 bases lining up with TRBD1. CDR3 length: 14 amino acids. Germline V gene sequence: CDR1 KGHSH, CDR2 LQKENI. The J segment lost 11 bases and the V segment lost 6 bases, leaving 12 bases of the junction unmatched. The CDR3 region has the DNA TGTGCCAGCTCGCCGGGACAGGGGAAAGGGCGGGCTTTCTTT. It codes for CASSPGQGKGRAFF. Together with reference TRBV18 and TRBJ1-1, the CDR3 gives the full variable domain: NAGVMQNPRHLVRRRGQEARLRCSPMKGHSHVYWYRQLPEEGLKFMVYLQKENIIDESGMPKERFSAEFPKEGPSILRIQQVVRGDSAAYFCASSPGQGKGRAFFGQGTRLTVV.